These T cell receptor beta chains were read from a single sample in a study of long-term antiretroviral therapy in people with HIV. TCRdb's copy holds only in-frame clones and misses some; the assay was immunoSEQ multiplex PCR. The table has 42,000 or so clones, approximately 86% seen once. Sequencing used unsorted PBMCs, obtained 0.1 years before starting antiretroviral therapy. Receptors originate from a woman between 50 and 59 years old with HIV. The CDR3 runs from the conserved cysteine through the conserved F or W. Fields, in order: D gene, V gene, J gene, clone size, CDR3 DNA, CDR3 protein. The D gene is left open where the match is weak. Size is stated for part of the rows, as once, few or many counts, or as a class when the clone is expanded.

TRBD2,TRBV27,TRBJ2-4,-,TGTGCCAGCGGACCGACGGGAGGCACCAAAAACATTCAGTACTTC,CASGPTGGTKNIQYF
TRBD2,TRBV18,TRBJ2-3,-,TGTGCCAGCTCACCAGGGACTAGCGGGGATACGCAGTATTTT,CASSPGTSGDTQYF
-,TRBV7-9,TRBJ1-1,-,TGTGCCAGCAGCTTCGTTAACACTGAAGCTTTCTTT,CASSFVNTEAFF
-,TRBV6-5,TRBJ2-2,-,TGTGCCAGCAGTTACTCGATTACCGGGGAGCTGTTTTTT,CASSYSITGELFF
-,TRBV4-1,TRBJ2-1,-,TGCGCCAGCAGCCAAGAAGGGAAGGGGAATGAGCAGTTCTTC,CASSQEGKGNEQFF
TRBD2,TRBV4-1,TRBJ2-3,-,TGCGCCAGCAGCCAAGGGACGGGGGGGCGGAGAGATACGCAGTATTTT,CASSQGTGGRRDTQYF
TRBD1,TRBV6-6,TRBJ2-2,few,TGTGCCACCGACAGGGGTTTGGCGAACACCGGGGAGCTGTTTTTT,CATDRGLANTGELFF
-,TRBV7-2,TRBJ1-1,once,TGTGCCAGCACCGACTTTATACAGGCTAGCCCTGAAGCTTTCTTT,CASTDFIQASPEAFF
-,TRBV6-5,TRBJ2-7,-,TGTGCCAGCAAGAGCCCGGGGGACGAGCAGTACTTC,CASKSPGDEQYF
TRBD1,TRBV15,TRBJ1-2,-,TGTGCCACCAGCCAGGACAGGGGGCGAGGCTACACCTTC,CATSQDRGRGYTF
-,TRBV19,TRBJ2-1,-,TGTGCCAGTAGTAGGTTACATCTAAGCTCCTACAATGAGCAGTTCTTC,CASSRLHLSSYNEQFF
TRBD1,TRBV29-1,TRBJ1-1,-,TGCAGCGTTCAGGGGGCCGGTGAAGCTTTCTTT,CSVQGAGEAFF
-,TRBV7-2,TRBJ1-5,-,TGTGCCAGCAGCCGGGGACTTCTTGGCAATCAGCCCCAGCATTTT,CASSRGLLGNQPQHF
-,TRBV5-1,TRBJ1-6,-,TGCGCCAGCAGCTTGGACCGGGAATATTCACCCCTCCACTTT,CASSLDREYSPLHF
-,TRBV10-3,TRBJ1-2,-,TGTGCCATCAGTGAAATCGGACAGCTAGTTAGTGGCTACACCTTC,CAISEIGQLVSGYTF
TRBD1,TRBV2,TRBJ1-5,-,TGTGCCAGCAGTTGGGACAGGGGACCCAATCAGCCCCAGCATTTT,CASSWDRGPNQPQHF
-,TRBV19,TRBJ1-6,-,TGTGCCAGTAGTATCGGGCCGGAGCCCAATTCACCCCTCCACTTT,CASSIGPEPNSPLHF
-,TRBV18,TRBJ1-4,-,TGTGCCAGCTCATCTGGTGGAGGCGGTAATGAAAAACTGTTTTTT,CASSSGGGGNEKLFF
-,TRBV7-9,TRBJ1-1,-,TGTGCCAGCAGCTTGGGGTTAACTGAAGCTTTCTTT,CASSLGLTEAFF
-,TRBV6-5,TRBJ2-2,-,TGTGCCAGCAGTTCTTGGACTGGGACGGGGACCGGGGAGCTGTTTTTT,CASSSWTGTGTGELFF
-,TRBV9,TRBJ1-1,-,TGTGCCAGCAGCGCCGGGGGGGGCGTTCTTTCCACTGAAGCTTTCTTT,CASSAGGGVLSTEAFF
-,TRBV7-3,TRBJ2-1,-,TGTGCCAGCAGCTGGGGCGGTTACAATGAGCAGTTCTTC,CASSWGGYNEQFF
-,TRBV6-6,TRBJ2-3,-,TGTGCCAGCAGCCCGAGTGATACGCAGTATTTT,CASSPSDTQYF
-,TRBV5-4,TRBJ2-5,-,TGTGCCAGCAGTCTGACCTGGGGGGATCAAGAGACCCAGTACTTC,CASSLTWGDQETQYF
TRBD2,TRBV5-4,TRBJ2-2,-,TGTGCCAGCAGCCCCGGTCCAGCGGGGTCGGTCGGGGAGCTGTTTTTT,CASSPGPAGSVGELFF
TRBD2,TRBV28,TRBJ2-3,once,TGTGCCAGCAGTTACGTAGCGGGGACAGATACGCAGTATTTT,CASSYVAGTDTQYF
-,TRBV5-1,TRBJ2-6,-,TGCGCCAGTAGTGGCAGGACAGACTACTCTGGGGCCAACGTCCTGACTTTC,CASSGRTDYSGANVLTF
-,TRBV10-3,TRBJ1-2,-,TGTGCCATCAGTGAGGGACTAGGCTATGGCTACACCTTC,CAISEGLGYGYTF
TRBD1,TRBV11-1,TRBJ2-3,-,TGTGCCAGCAGCTTAGCGCGACAGGGAACATCTAGCACAGATACGCAGTATTTT,CASSLARQGTSSTDTQYF
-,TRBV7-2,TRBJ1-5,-,TGTGCCAGCAGCTTAGAGGGAGGGACTCAGCCCCAGCATTTT,CASSLEGGTQPQHF
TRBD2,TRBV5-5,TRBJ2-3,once,TGTGCCAGCAGACTACGCGGGGGGGGCACAGATACGCAGTATTTT,CASRLRGGGTDTQYF
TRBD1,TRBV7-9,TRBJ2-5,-,TGTGCCAGCAGCTTGTCTCCGGGACAGGGGTCCCAAGAGACCCAGTACTTC,CASSLSPGQGSQETQYF
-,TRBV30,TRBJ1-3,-,TGTGCCTGGAGTGGGAAGGTAGAGGGAAACACCATATATTTT,CAWSGKVEGNTIYF
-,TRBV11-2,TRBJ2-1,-,TGTGCCAGCAGCCCCTCCCGACAGGCCTCCTACAATGAGCAGTTCTTC,CASSPSRQASYNEQFF
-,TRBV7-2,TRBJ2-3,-,TGTGCCAGCAGCTTAACAGGGAGAGATACGCAGTATTTT,CASSLTGRDTQYF
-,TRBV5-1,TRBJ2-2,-,TGCGCCAGCAGCCATTTGGCCGGGGACACCGGGGAGCTGTTTTTT,CASSHLAGDTGELFF